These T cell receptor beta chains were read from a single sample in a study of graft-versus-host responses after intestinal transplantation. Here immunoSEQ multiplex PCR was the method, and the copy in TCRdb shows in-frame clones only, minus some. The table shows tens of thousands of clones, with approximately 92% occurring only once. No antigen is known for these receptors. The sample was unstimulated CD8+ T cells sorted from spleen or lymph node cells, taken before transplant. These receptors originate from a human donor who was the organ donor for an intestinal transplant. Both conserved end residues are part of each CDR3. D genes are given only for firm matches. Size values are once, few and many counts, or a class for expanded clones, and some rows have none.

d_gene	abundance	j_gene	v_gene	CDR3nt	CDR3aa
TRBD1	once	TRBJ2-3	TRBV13	TGTGCCAGCAGCCCCGACAGGGTTGCAGATACGCAGTATTTT	CASSPDRVADTQYF
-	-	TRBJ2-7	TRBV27	TGTGCCAGCAGTCCAGACAGGTCCTACGAGCAGTACTTC	CASSPDRSYEQYF
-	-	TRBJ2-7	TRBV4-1	TGCGCCAGCAGCCAAGACTGGCAGGGGTCTCCCTACGAGCAGTACTTC	CASSQDWQGSPYEQYF
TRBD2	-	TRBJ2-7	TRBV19	TGTGCCACAAAACTCCGGGACTACTCTTACGAGCAGTACTTC	CATKLRDYSYEQYF
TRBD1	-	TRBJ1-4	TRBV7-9	TGTGCCAGCAGCACCCGGACAGGCTATAATGAAAAACTGTTTTTT	CASSTRTGYNEKLFF
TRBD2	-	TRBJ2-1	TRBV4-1	TGCGCCAGCAGCCAAGATCGTCTAGCGGGTTACGATGAGCAGTTCTTC	CASSQDRLAGYDEQFF
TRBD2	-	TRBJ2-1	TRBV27	TGTGCCAGCGCCGCCGGGACTAGCGGCTACAATGAGCAGTTCTTC	CASAAGTSGYNEQFF
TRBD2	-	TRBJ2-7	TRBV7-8	TGTGCCAGCAGCTTACGGGTGGGCGGACTAGCGGGAGGGGGACACGAGCAGTACTTC	CASSLRVGGLAGGGHEQYF
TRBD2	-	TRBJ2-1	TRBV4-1	TGCGCCAGCAGCCAAGAGGTGACTAGCGGGAGGCTTTACAATGAGCAGTTCTTC	CASSQEVTSGRLYNEQFF
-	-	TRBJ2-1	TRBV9	TGTGCCAGCAGCCCCTCTTTCTCCTACAATGAGCAGTTCTTC	CASSPSFSYNEQFF
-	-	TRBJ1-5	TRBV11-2	TGTGCCAGCAGCTCCAGCGATAGCAATCAGCCCCAGCATTTT	CASSSSDSNQPQHF
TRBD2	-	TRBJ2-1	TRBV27	TGTGCCAGCAGTTTAGGGGCGGGAGCTGGGGAGAAGTTCTTC	CASSLGAGAGEKFF
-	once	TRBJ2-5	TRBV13	TGTGCCAGCAACAGCTTAACCGAGACCCAGTACTTC	CASNSLTETQYF
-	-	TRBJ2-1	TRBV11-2	TGTGCCAGCAGCTCCCGCCCGGTTCCGTTCTTC	CASSSRPVPFF
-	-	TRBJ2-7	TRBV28	TGTGCCAGCAGTCTCGGTTCCGTCTCCTACGAGCAGTACTTC	CASSLGSVSYEQYF
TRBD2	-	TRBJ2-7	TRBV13	TGTGCCAGCAGCTGGCGGGGGACCGACGAGCAGTACTTC	CASSWRGTDEQYF
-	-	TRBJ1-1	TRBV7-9	TGTGCCAGCAGCTATGTGAGGGCCCCTGAAGCTTTCTTT	CASSYVRAPEAFF
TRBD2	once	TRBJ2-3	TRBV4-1	TGCGCCAGCAGCCAAGCGTCTGGCGGGAGTTATGGAGATACGCAGTATTTT	CASSQASGGSYGDTQYF
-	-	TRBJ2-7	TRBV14	TGTGCCAGCAGCGTGCGGCCTTACCTATACGAGCAGTACTTC	CASSVRPYLYEQYF
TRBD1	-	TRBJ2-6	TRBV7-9	TGTGCCAGCAGCTCCTCGGACAGGGTCTCTGGGGCCAACGTCCTGACTTTC	CASSSSDRVSGANVLTF
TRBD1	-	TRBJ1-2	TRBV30	TGTGCCTGGAGTCCCCCCCCCTTGGACAGGGAGGGCTTC	CAWSPPPLDREGF